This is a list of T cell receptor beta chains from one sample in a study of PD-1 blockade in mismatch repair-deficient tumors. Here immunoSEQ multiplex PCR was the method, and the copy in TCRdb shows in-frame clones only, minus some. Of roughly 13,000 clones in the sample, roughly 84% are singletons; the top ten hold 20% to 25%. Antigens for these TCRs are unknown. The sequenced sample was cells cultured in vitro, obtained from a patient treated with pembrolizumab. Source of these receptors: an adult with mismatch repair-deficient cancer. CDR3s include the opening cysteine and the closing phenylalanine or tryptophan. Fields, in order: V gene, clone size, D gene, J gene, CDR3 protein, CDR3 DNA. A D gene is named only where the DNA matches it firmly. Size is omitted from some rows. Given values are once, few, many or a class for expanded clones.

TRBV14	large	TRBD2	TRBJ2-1	CASSQAGLGLFF	TGTGCCAGCAGCCAAGCGGGACTAGGTCTGTTCTTC
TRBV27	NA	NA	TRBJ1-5	CASTHQAGSLVNSNQPQHF	TGTGCCAGCACCCACCAAGCGGGTTCCCTTGTAAATAGCAATCAGCCCCAGCATTTT
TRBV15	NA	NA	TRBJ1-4	CATRSTGKLFF	TGTGCCACCAGGTCCACCGGAAAACTGTTTTTT
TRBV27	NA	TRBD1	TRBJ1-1	CASSSHQGVNTEAFF	TGTGCCAGCAGTTCCCACCAGGGGGTGAACACTGAAGCTTTCTTT
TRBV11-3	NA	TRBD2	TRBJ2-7	CASSAGASGSAHEQYF	TGTGCCAGCAGCGCTGGGGCTAGCGGGAGCGCCCACGAGCAGTACTTC
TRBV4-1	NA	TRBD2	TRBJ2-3	CASSRLAATDTQYF	TGCGCCAGCAGCAGACTAGCGGCCACAGATACGCAGTATTTT
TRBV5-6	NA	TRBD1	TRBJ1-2	CASSETGFGYTF	TGTGCCAGCAGCGAGACAGGGTTTGGCTACACCTTC
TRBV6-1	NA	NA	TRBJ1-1	CASRDTLNTEAFF	TGTGCCAGCAGGGACACATTGAACACTGAAGCTTTCTTT
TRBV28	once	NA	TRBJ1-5	CASSLSADYQPQHF	TGTGCCAGCAGTTTATCCGCAGATTATCAGCCCCAGCATTTT
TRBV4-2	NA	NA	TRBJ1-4	CASSQAFNEKLFF	TGTGCCAGCAGCCAGGCTTTTAATGAAAAACTGTTTTTT
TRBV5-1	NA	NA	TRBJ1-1	CASSLKDDTEAFF	TGCGCCAGCAGCCTAAAGGACGACACTGAAGCTTTCTTT
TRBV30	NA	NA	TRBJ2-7	CAWSVLGPHEQYF	TGTGCCTGGAGTGTACTAGGGCCCCACGAGCAGTACTTC
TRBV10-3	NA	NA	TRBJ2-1	CAISESQDGNEQFF	TGTGCCATCAGTGAGTCCCAAGATGGCAATGAGCAGTTCTTC
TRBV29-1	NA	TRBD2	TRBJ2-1	CSVEDGREYYNEQFF	TGCAGCGTTGAAGATGGGCGGGAGTACTACAATGAGCAGTTCTTC
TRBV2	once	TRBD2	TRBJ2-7	CASSEAVAGGVYEQYF	TGTGCCAGCAGTGAAGCGGTAGCGGGAGGGGTGTACGAGCAGTACTTC
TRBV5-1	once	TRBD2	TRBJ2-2	CASSFFTGLAGVDTGELFF	TGCGCCAGCAGCTTCTTTACGGGACTAGCGGGAGTGGACACCGGGGAGCTGTTTTTT
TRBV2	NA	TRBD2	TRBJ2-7	CASKDWAGGFEQYF	TGTGCCAGCAAGGACTGGGCGGGAGGGTTCGAGCAGTACTTC
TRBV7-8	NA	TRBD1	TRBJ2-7	CASSFGQGAEQYF	TGTGCCAGCAGCTTCGGACAGGGCGCCGAGCAGTACTTC
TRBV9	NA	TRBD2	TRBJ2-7	CASSGGLAGGSEQYF	TGTGCCAGCAGCGGAGGACTAGCGGGAGGTAGCGAGCAGTACTTC
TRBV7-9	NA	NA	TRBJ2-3	CASRNDGGVDTQYF	TGTGCCAGCAGAAACGACGGGGGAGTAGATACGCAGTATTTT
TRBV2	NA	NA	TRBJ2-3	CASTNGGRVKDTQYF	TGTGCCAGCACGAACGGGGGGCGCGTTAAAGATACGCAGTATTTT
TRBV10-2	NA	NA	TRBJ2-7	CASSEGGSYYEQYF	TGCGCCAGCAGTGAGGGCGGATCCTATTACGAGCAGTACTTC
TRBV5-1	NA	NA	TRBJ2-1	CASSRSRSGNEQFF	TGCGCCAGCAGCCGGAGCCGTAGCGGCAATGAGCAGTTCTTC
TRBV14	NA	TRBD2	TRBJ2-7	CASSRYRGLAYEQYF	TGTGCCAGCAGCCGGTACAGGGGACTAGCTTACGAGCAGTACTTC
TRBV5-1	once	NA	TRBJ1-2	CASSLGTGQGYGYTF	TGCGCCAGCAGCTTGGGGACGGGGCAAGGCTATGGCTACACCTTC
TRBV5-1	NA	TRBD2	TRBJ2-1	CASSGNSGSNEQFF	TGCGCCAGCAGTGGGAATAGCGGGAGCAATGAGCAGTTCTTC
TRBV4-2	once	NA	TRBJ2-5	CASSPRASASQETQYF	TGTGCCAGCAGCCCTCGGGCTAGCGCTTCTCAAGAGACCCAGTACTTC
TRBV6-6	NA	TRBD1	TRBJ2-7	CASSYPGGYEQYF	TGTGCCAGCAGTTACCCAGGGGGCTACGAGCAGTACTTC
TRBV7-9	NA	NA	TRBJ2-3	CASNTPEGQRTDTQYF	TGTGCCAGCAACACCCCGGAGGGACAGCGCACAGATACGCAGTATTTT